Described below is a single T cell receptor (beta chain) sequence and its context. The PCR contained 60 Vbeta and 13 Jbeta primers. Repertoires were generated with immunoSEQ multiplex PCR, while TCRdb's copy carries only in-frame clones and drops some. The top ten clones hold more than 4.5% of a sample with about 130,000 clones, 80% of them seen once. CDR1 is SGHTA and CDR2 is FQGNSA in the germline V gene. Deletions cut 2 bases from V and 3 bases from J, with 14 bases between. The CDR3 has 15 residues. The sample comes from a study of cytomegalovirus exposure and HLA in healthy donors. The specimen sequenced was PBMCs. The V gene is TRBV7-2, the J gene TRBJ2-7; D is unresolved. The TCR originated in a man younger than 40 in good health. CDR3 residues: CASSLSYSSNYEQYF. CDR3 sequence (DNA): TGTGCCAGCAGCTTATCGTACAGCTCAAACTACGAGCAGTACTTC.